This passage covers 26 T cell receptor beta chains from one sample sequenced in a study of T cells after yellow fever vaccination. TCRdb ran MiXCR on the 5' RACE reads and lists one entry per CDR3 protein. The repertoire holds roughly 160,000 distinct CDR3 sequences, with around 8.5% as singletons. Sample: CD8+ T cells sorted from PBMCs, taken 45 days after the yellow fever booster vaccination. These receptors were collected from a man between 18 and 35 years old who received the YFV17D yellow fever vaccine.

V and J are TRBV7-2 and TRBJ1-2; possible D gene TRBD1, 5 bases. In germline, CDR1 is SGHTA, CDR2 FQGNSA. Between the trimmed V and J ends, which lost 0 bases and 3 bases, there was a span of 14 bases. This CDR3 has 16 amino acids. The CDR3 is CASSLAGKGADYGYTF. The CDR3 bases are TGTGCCAGCAGCTTAGCCGGGAAAGGGGCGGACTATGGCTACACCTTC.

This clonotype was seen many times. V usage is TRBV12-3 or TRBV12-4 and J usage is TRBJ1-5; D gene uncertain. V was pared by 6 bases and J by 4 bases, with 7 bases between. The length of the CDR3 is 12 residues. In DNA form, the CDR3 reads TGTGCCAGCAGGGCAGTGAATCAGCCCCAGCATTTT. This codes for CASRAVNQPQHF.

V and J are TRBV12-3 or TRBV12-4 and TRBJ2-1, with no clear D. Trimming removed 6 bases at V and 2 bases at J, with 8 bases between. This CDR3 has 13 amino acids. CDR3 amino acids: CASSAVAYNEQFF. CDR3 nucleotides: TGTGCCAGCAGCGCCGTGGCCTACAATGAGCAGTTCTTC.

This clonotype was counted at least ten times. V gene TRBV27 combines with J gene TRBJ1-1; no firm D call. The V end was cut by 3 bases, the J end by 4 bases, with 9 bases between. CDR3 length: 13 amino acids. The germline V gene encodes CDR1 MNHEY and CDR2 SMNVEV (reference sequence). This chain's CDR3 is CASSFKETTEAFF. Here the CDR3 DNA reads TGTGCCAGCAGTTTTAAAGAGACCACTGAAGCTTTCTTT.

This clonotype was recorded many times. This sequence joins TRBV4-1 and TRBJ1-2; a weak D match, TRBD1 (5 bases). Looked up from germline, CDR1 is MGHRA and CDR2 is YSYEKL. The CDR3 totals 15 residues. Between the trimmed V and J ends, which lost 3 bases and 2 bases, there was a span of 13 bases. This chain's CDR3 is CASSQTTETNYGYTF. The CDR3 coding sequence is TGCGCCAGCAGCCAGACGACAGAGACCAACTATGGCTACACCTTC.

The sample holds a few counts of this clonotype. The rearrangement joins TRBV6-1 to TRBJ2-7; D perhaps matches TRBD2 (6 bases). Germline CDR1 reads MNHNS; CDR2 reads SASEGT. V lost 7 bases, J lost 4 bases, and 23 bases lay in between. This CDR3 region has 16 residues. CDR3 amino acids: CASKINRGYEAYEQYF. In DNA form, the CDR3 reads TGTGCCAGCAAAATTAATCGGGGGTACGAGGCATACGAGCAGTACTTC.

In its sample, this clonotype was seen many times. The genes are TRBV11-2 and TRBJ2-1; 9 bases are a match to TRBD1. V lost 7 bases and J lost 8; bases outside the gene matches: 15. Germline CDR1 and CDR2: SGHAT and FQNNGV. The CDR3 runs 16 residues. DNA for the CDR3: TGTGCCAGCACTGGGCCGGTGGACAGGGGCTTTGATGAGCAGTTCTTC. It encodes CASTGPVDRGFDEQFF. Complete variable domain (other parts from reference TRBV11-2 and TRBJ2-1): EAGVAQSPRYKIIEKRQSVAFWCNPISGHATLYWYQQILGQGPKLLIQFQNNGVVDDSQLPKDRFSAERLKGVDSTLKIQPAKLEDSAVYLCASTGPVDRGFDEQFFGPGTRLTVL.

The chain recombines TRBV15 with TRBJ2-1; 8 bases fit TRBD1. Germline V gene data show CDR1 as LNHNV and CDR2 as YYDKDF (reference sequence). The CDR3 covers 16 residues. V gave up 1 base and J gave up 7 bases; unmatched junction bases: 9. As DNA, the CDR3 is TGTGCCACCAGCAGAGCTGGCAGGGGGCCTGTGAATGAGCAGTTCTTC. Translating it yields CATSRAGRGPVNEQFF.

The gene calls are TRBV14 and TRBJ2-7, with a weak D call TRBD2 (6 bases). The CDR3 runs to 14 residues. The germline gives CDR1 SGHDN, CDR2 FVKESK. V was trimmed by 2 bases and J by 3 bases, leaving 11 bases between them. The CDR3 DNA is TGTGCCAGCAGCCAACCGGGACTCCTCTACGAGCAGTACTTC. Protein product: CASSQPGLLYEQYF.

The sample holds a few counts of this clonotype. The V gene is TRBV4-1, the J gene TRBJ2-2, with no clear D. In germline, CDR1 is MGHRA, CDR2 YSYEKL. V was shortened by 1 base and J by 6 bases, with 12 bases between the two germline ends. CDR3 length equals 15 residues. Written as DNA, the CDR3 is TGCGCCAGCAGCCAAGTTACTTATAGGTCCGGGGAGCTGTTTTTT. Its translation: CASSQVTYRSGELFF.

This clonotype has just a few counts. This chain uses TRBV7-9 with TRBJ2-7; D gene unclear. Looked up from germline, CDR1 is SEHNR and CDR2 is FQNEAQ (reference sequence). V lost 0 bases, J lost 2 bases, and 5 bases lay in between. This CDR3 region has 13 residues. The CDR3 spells CASSLASTYEQYF. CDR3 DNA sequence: TGTGCCAGCAGCTTAGCTAGCACCTACGAGCAGTACTTC. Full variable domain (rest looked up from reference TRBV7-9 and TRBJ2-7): DTGVSQNPRHKITKRGQNVTFRCDPISEHNRLYWYRQTLGQGPEFLTYFQNEAQLEKSRLLSDRFSAERPKGSFSTLEIQRTEQGDSAMYLCASSLASTYEQYFGPGTRLTVT.

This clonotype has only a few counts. The CDR3 here is CASLSGGTRSNEQFF. As DNA, the CDR3 is TGTGCCAGTCTGTCAGGAGGGACTAGAAGCAATGAGCAGTTCTTC. The J gene is TRBJ2-1, the V gene TRBV19; 8 bases map to TRBD2. The CDR3 spans 15 residues. Per germline, CDR1 LNHDA and CDR2 SQIVND (reference sequence). The trim removed 8 bases at V and 6 bases at J, leaving 12 bases unmatched. Supplemented by reference TRBV19 and TRBJ2-1, the full variable domain reads DGGITQSPKYLFRKEGQNVTLSCEQNLNHDAMYWYRQDPGQGLRLIYYSQIVNDFQKGDIAEGYSVSREKKESFPLTVTSAQKNPTAFYLCASLSGGTRSNEQFFGPGTRLTVL.

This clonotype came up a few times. CDR3 region: CASSPLTGPNTGELFF. In DNA form, the CDR3 reads TGTGCCAGCAGTCCCCTAACAGGGCCGAACACCGGGGAGCTGTTTTTT. The rearrangement uses TRBV6-6 and TRBJ2-2, with a tentative D call TRBD1 (6 bases). Germline CDR1 MNHNY, CDR2 SVGAGI (reference sequence). The CDR3 totals 16 residues. V was clipped by 5 bases and J by 0 bases, with 13 bases between them.

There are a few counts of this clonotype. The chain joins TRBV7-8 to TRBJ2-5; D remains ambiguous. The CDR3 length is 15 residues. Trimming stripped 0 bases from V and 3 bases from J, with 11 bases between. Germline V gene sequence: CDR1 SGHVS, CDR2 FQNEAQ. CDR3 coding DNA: TGTGCCAGCAGCTTAGCGGTTGGGCTAAAAGAGACCCAGTACTTC. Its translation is CASSLAVGLKETQYF. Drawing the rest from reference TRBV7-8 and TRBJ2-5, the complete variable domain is GAGVSQSPRYKVAKRGQDVALRCDPISGHVSLFWYQQALGQGPEFLTYFQNEAQLDKSGLPSDRFFAERPEGSVSTLKIQRTQQEDSAVYLCASSLAVGLKETQYFGPGTRLLVL.

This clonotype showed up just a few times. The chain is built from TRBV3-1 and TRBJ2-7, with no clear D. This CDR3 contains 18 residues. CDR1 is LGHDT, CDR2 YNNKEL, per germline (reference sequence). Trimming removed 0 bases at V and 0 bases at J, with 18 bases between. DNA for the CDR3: TGTGCCAGCAGCCAAGACTTGGGTTTGAATTCGAGCTCCTACGAGCAGTACGTC. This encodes CASSQDLGLNSSSYEQYV.

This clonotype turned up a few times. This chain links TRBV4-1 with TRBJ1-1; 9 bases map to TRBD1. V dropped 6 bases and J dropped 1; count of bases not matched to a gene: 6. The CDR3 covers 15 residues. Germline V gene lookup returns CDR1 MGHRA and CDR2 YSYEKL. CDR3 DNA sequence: TGCGCCAGCAGATATAGGGACAGGGAGAACACTGAAGCTTTCTTT. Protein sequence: CASRYRDRENTEAFF.

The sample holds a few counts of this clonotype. CDR3 protein: CASSYSKSVNYGYTF. The DNA of the CDR3 is TGTGCCAGCAGTTACTCCAAATCCGTTAACTATGGCTACACCTTC. The rearrangement links TRBV6-2 or TRBV6-3 to TRBJ1-2; D is ambiguous. The ends were cut back, 0 bases at V and 1 base at J, with 9 bases in the middle. The CDR3 extends over 15 amino acids. Germline CDR1 and CDR2: MNHEY and SVGEGT.

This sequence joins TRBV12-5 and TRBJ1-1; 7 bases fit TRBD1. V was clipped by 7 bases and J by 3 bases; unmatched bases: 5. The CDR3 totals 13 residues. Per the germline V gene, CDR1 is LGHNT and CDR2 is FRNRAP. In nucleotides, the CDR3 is TGTGCTAGTGTCCCAGGGGGAGACACTGAAGCTTTCTTT. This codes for CASVPGGDTEAFF.

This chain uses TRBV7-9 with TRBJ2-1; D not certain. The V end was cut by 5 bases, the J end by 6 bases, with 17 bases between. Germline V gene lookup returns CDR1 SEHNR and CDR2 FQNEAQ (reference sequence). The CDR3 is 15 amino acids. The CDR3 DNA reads TGTGCCAGCAGCCAAATGGACCGGCCTCCCAATGAGCAGTTCTTC. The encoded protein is CASSQMDRPPNEQFF.

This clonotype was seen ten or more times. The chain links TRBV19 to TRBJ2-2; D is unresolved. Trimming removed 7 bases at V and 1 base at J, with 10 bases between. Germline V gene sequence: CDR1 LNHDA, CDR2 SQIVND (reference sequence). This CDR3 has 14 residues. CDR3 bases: TGTGCCAGTACCTTGGACGAGAACACCGGGGAGCTGTTTTTT. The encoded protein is CASTLDENTGELFF.

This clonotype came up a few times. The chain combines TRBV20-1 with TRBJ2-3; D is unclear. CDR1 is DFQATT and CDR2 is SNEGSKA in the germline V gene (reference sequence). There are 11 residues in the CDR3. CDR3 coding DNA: TGCCTGGGCATGGGTCCAGATACGCAGTATTTT. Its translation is CLGMGPDTQYF.

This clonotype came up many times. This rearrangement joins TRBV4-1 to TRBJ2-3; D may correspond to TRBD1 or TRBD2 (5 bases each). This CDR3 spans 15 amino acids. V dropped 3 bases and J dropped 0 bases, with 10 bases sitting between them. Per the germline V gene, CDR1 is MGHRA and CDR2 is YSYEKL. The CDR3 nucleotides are TGCGCCAGCAGCCACCTTGGGGGTAGCACAGATACGCAGTATTTT. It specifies CASSHLGGSTDTQYF.

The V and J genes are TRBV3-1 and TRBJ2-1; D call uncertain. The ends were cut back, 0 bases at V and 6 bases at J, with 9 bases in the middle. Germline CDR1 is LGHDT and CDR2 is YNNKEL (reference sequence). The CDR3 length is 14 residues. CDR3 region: CASSQDSQTNEQFF. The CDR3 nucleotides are TGTGCCAGCAGCCAAGATTCACAGACCAATGAGCAGTTCTTC.

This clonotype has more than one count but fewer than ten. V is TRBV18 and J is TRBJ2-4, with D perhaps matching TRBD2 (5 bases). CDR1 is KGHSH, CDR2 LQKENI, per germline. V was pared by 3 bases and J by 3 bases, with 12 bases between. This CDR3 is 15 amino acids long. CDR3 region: CASSPSDLGKNIQYF. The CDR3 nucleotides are TGTGCCAGCTCACCCTCGGACTTGGGCAAAAACATTCAGTACTTC.

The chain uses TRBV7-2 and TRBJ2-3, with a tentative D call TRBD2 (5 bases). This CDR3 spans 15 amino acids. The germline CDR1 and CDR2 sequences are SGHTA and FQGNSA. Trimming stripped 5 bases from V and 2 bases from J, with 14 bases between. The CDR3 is CASSPASGTTDTQYF. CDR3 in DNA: TGTGCCAGCAGCCCAGCCAGCGGAACCACAGATACGCAGTATTTT.

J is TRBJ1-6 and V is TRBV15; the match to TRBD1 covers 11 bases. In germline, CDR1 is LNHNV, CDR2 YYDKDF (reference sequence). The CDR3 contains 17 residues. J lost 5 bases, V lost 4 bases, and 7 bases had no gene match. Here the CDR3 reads CATSIGTGGRDNSPLHF. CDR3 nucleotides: TGTGCCACCAGCATAGGGACAGGGGGTCGGGATAATTCACCCCTCCACTTT.